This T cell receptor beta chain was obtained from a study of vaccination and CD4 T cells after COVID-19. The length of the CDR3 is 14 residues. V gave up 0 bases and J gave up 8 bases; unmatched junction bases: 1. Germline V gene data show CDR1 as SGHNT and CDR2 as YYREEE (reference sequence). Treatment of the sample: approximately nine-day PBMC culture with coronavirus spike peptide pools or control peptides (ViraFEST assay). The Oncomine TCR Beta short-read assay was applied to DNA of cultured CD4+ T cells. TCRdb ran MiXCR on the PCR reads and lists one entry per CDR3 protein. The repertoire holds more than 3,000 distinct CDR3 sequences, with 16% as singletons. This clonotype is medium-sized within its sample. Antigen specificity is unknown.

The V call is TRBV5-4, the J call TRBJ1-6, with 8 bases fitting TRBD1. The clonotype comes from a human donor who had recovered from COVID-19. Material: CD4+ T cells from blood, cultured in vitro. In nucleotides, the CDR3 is TGTGCCAGCAGCTTGGGGGACAGGCATTCACCCCTCCACTTT. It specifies CASSLGDRHSPLHF.